The sequence of this T cell receptor beta chain was determined in a study of T cells in Graves' hyperthyroidism and ophthalmopathy. This clonotype has a count of ten or more. The source material, RNA transcripts, was used to amplify TCR beta CDR3 regions. Carried out on the TCR CDR3, a first-round RT-PCR used the HTBI primer set. TCRdb ran MiXCR on the multiplex PCR reads and lists one entry per CDR3 protein. The sample lists 300,000 to 450,000 distinct CDR3 sequences, 13% occurring once. V lost 7 bases and J lost 5; bases outside the gene matches: 13. The CDR3 runs 15 residues. Germline assignment: CDR1 GTSNPN and CDR2 SVGIG (reference sequence).

The V and J genes are TRBV30 and TRBJ1-2; 10 nucleotides line up with TRBD1. The receptor was isolated from a young woman with Graves' hyperthyroidism. The sequencing input was blood. The CDR3 here is CASKDRGSSIYGYTF. Written as DNA, the CDR3 is TGTGCCTCCAAGGACAGGGGGTCCTCCATTTATGGCTACACCTTC.